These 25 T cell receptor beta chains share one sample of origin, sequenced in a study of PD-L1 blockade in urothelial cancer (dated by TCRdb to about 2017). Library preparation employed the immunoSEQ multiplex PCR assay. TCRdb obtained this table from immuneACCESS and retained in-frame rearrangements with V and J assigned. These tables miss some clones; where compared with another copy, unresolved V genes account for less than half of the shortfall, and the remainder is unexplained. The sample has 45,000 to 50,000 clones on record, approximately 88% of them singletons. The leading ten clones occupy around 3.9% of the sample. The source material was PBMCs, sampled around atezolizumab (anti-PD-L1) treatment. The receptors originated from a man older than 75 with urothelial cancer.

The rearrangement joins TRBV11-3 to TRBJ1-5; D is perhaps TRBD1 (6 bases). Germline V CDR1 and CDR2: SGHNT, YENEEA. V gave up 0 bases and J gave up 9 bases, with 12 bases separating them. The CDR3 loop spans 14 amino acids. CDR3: CASSLEQGSGPQHF. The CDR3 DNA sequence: TGTGCCAGCAGCTTAGAGCAGGGGTCAGGGCCCCAGCATTTT.

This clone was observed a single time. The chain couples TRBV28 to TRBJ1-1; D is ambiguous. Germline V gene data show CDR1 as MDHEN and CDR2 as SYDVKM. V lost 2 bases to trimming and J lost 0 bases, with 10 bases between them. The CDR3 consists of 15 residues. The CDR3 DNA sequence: TGTGCCAGCAGTTTAGGGTCGGGGATGAACACTGAAGCTTTCTTT. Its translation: CASSLGSGMNTEAFF.

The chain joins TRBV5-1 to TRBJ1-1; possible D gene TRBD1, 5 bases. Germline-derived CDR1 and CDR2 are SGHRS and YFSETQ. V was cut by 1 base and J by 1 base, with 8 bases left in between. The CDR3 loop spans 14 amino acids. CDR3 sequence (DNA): TGCGCCAGCAGCTTGAGGCAGGGGAACACTGAAGCTTTCTTT. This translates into CASSLRQGNTEAFF.

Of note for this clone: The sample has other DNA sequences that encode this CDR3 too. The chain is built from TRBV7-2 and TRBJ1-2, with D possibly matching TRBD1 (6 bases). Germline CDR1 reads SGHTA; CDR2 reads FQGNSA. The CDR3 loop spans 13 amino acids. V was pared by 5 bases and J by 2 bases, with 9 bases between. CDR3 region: CASSPDRNYGYTF. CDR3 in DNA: TGTGCCAGCAGCCCCGACAGGAACTATGGCTACACCTTC.

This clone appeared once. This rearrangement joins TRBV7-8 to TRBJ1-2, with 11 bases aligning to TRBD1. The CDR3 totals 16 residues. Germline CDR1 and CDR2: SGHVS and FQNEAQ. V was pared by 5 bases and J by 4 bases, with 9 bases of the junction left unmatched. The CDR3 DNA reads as TGTGCCAGCAGCGGGGGGAGGACAGGGGGCTTCTATGGCTACACCTTC. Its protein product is CASSGGRTGGFYGYTF.

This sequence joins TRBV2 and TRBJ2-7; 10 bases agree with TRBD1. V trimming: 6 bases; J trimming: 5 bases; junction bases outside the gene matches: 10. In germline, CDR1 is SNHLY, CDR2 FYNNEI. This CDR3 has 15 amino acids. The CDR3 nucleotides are TGTGCCAGCAGGACCGGGACAGGGGCCTGGGACGAGCAGTACTTC. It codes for CASRTGTGAWDEQYF.

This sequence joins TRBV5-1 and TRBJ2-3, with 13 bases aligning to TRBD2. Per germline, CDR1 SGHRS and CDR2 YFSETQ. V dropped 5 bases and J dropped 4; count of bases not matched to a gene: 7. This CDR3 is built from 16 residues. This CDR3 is CASRAGLAGVADTQYF. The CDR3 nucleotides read TGCGCCAGCAGGGCTGGACTAGCGGGAGTGGCAGATACGCAGTATTTT.

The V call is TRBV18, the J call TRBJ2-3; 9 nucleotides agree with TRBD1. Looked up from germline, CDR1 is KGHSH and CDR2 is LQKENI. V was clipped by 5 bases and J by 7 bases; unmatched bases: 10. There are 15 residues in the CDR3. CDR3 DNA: TGTGCCAGCTCATCAGGGACAGGGATACAGAATACGCAGTATTTT. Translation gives CASSSGTGIQNTQYF. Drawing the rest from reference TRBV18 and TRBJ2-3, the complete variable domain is NAGVMQNPRHLVRRRGQEARLRCSPMKGHSHVYWYRQLPEEGLKFMVYLQKENIIDESGMPKERFSAEFPKEGPSILRIQQVVRGDSAAYFCASSSGTGIQNTQYFGPGTRLTVL.

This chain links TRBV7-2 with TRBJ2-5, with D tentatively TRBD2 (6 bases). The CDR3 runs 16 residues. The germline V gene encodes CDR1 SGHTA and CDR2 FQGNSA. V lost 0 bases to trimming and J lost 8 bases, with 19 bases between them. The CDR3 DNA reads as TGTGCCAGCAGCTTAGCGGGCGGGACGGGGGTGGGAACCCAGTACTTC. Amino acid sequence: CASSLAGGTGVGTQYF.

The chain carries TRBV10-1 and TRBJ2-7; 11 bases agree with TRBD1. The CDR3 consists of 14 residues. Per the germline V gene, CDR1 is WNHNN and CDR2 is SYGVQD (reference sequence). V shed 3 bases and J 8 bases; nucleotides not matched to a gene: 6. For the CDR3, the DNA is TGCGCCAGCAGTGAAGGGACAGGGGGAATGCAGCAGTACTTC. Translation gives CASSEGTGGMQQYF.

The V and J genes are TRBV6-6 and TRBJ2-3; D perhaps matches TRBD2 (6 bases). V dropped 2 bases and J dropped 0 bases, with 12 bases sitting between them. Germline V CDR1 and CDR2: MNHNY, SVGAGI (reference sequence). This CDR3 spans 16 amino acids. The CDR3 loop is CASSYGRSGSTDTQYF. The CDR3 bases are TGTGCCAGCAGTTACGGGAGGAGCGGGAGCACAGATACGCAGTATTTT.

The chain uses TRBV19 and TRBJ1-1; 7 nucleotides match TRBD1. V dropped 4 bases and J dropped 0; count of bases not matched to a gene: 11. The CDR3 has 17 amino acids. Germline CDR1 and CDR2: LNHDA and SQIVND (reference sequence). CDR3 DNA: TGTGCCAGTAGTAGACAGGGAGGCAAGGTTATGAACACTGAAGCTTTCTTT. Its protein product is CASSRQGGKVMNTEAFF.

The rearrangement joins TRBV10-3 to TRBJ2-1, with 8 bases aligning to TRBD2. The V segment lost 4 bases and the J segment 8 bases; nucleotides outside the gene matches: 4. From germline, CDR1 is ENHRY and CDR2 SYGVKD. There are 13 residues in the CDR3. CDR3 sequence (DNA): TGTGCCATCAGTGGTACTAGCGGCTATGAGCAGTTCTTC. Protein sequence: CAISGTSGYEQFF.

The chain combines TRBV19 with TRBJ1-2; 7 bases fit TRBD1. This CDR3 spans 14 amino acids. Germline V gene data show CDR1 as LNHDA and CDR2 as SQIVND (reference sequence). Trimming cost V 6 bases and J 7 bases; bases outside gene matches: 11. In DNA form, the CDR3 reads TGTGCCAGTAGATTGGATACAGGGGTGGCTGGCTACACCTTC. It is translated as CASRLDTGVAGYTF.

The CDR3 region is CAWSVALGEQYF. CDR3 coding DNA: TGTGCCTGGAGTGTAGCGTTAGGCGAGCAGTACTTC. The V and J genes are TRBV30 and TRBJ2-7; no definite D call. V was shortened by 0 bases and J by 6 bases, with 9 bases between the two germline ends. This CDR3 region has 12 residues. The V gene's germline CDR1 is GTSNPN and CDR2 SVGIG (reference sequence).

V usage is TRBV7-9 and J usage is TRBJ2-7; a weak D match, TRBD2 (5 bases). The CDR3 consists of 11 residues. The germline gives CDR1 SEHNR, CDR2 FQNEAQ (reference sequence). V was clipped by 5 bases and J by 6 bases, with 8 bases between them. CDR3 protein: CASSDYVEQYF. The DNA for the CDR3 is TGTGCCAGCAGCGACTACGTCGAGCAGTACTTC.

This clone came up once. This CDR3 is CSATTNTEAFF. The CDR3 DNA is TGCAGTGCTACTACGAACACTGAAGCTTTCTTT. The rearrangement uses TRBV20-1 and TRBJ1-1; no clear D. This CDR3 has 11 residues. Germline lookup yields CDR1 DFQATT and CDR2 SNEGSKA (reference sequence). Trimming took 4 bases from V and 1 from J, leaving 4 bases between them.

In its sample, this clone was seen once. CDR3 amino acids: CASSFPRSEQYF. The CDR3 region has the DNA TGTGCCAGCAGCTTTCCCCGGTCCGAGCAGTACTTC. V gene TRBV11-2 combines with J gene TRBJ2-7; the D is unclear. The germline gives CDR1 SGHAT, CDR2 FQNNGV. V lost 3 bases and J 6 bases, leaving 9 bases between the germline ends. The CDR3 is 12 amino acids.

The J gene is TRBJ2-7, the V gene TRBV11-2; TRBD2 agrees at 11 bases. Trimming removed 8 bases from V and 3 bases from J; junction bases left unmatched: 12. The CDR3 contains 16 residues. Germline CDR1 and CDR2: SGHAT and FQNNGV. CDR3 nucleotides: TGTGCCAGCGGTAGAAGTTTAGGACTAGCGGGCTACGAGCAGTACTTC. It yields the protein CASGRSLGLAGYEQYF.

The CDR3 sequence: CASSQTGGGYTF. The CDR3 nucleotides are TGTGCCAGCAGCCAAACGGGGGGTGGCTACACCTTC. The chain is built from TRBV4-2 and TRBJ1-2, with TRBD1 as a possible D gene (5 bases). The CDR3 runs 12 residues. Germline loops: CDR1 LGHNA, CDR2 YNFKEQ. V dropped 2 bases and J dropped 7 bases, with 8 bases sitting between them.

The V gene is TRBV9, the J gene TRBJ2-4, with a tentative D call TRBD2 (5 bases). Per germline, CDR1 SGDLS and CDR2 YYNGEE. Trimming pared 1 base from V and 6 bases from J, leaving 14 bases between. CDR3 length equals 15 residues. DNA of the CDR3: TGTGCCAGCAGCGTATTCGGAGGAGAGGGAAACATTCAGTACTTC. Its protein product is CASSVFGGEGNIQYF.

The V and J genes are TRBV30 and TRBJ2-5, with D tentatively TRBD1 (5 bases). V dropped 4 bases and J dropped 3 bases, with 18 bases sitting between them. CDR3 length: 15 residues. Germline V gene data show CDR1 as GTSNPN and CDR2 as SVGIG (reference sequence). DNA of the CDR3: TGTGCCTGGAATTTGGGTGACAGAGATGAAGAGACCCAGTACTTC. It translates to CAWNLGDRDEETQYF.

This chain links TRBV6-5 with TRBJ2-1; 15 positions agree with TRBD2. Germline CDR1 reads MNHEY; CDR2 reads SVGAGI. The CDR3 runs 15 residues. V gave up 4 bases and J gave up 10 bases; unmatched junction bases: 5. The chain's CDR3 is CASSWRTSGRDEQFF. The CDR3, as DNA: TGTGCCAGCAGTTGGCGGACTAGCGGGAGGGACGAGCAGTTCTTC.

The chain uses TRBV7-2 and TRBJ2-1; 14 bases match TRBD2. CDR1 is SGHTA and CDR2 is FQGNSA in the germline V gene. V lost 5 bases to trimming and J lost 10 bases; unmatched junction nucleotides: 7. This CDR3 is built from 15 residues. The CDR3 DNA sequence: TGTGCCAGCAGCCCGGGACTAGCGGGAGAAGGGGAGCAGTTCTTC. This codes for CASSPGLAGEGEQFF. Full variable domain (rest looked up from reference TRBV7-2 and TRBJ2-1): GAGVSQSPSNKVTEKGKDVELRCDPISGHTALYWYRQSLGQGLEFLIYFQGNSAPDKSGLPSDRFSAERTGGSVSTLTIQRTQQEDSAVYLCASSPGLAGEGEQFFGPGTRLTVL.

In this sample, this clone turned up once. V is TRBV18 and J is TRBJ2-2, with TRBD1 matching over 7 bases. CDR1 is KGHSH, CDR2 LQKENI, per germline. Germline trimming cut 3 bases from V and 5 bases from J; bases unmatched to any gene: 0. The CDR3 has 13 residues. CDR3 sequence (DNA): TGTGCCAGCTCACCGACAGGGACCGGGGAGCTGTTTTTT. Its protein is CASSPTGTGELFF.